These 29 T cell receptor beta chains were all obtained from the same sample, sequenced in a study of long-term antiretroviral therapy in people with HIV. The assay used was immunoSEQ (version v3.0), run at survey level. TCRdb's copy holds only in-frame clones and misses some; the assay was immunoSEQ multiplex PCR. The table has 10,000 to 15,000 clones, 65% to 85% seen once. This material consisted of unsorted PBMCs, taken 1.3 years after starting antiretroviral therapy. These receptor sequences come from a woman aged 18-29 years with HIV.

The chain combines TRBV7-3 with TRBJ1-5, with a tentative D call TRBD1 (6 bases). The CDR3 sequence is 13 residues long. The ends were cut back, 6 bases at V and 4 bases at J, with 10 bases in the middle. The germline V gene has CDR1 SGHTA and CDR2 FQGTGA. The CDR3 DNA is TGTGCCAGCAGAAACAGGGTGAATCAGCCCCAGCATTTT. Its protein is CASRNRVNQPQHF.

This rearrangement joins TRBV7-2 to TRBJ1-3, with TRBD1 identical over 7 bases. Germline CDR1 SGHTA, CDR2 FQGNSA. Unmatched junction bases numbered 2, after V lost 3 bases and J lost 3 bases. This CDR3 is 14 amino acids long. CDR3 nucleotides: TGTGCCAGCAGCTTGACAGGGCTTGGAAACACCATATATTTT. This encodes CASSLTGLGNTIYF.

V is TRBV20-1 and J is TRBJ2-1; the D is unclear. The length of the CDR3 is 11 residues. V was pared by 4 bases and J by 4 bases, with 5 bases between. Per germline, CDR1 DFQATT and CDR2 SNEGSKA (reference sequence). The CDR3 here is CSATRYNEQFF. CDR3 sequence (DNA): TGCAGTGCTACGCGTTACAATGAGCAGTTCTTC.

Written as DNA, the CDR3 is TGTGCCAGCAGCTGGTTTTTGGGGCTAGCGGCCTACAATGAGCAGTTCTTC. This codes for CASSWFLGLAAYNEQFF. The chain joins TRBV7-2 to TRBJ2-1; 7 bases line up with TRBD2. Germline V lookup: CDR1 SGHTA, CDR2 FQGNSA. V gave up 4 bases and J gave up 2 bases; unmatched junction bases: 11. The CDR3 consists of 17 residues.

This clone has only one observation. The V call is TRBV4-3, the J call TRBJ2-7; 7 nucleotides agree with TRBD2. The V segment lost 2 bases and the J segment 3 bases; nucleotides outside the gene matches: 7. The CDR3 has 15 residues. Germline V gene data show CDR1 as LGHNA and CDR2 as YSLEER. Here the CDR3 reads CASSQIREGGYEQYF. The CDR3 DNA follows: TGCGCCAGCAGCCAAATAAGGGAGGGTGGCTACGAGCAGTACTTC.

This chain joins TRBV5-6 and TRBJ1-5; no clear D gene. V was trimmed by 1 base and J by 4 bases, leaving 9 bases between them. Germline V gives CDR1 SGHDT, CDR2 YYEEEE. CDR3 length equals 14 residues. The CDR3: CASSLQAGNQPQHF. In nucleotides, the CDR3 is TGTGCCAGCAGCTTGCAGGCGGGAAATCAGCCCCAGCATTTT. Supplemented by reference TRBV5-6 and TRBJ1-5, the full variable domain reads DAGVTQSPTHLIKTRGQQVTLRCSPKSGHDTVSWYQQALGQGPQFIFQYYEEEERQRGNFPDRFSGHQFPNYSSELNVNALLLGDSALYLCASSLQAGNQPQHFGDGTRLSIL.

The V call is TRBV28, the J call TRBJ1-1; D remains ambiguous. The CDR3 is 13 residues long. Germline V lookup: CDR1 MDHEN, CDR2 SYDVKM. V dropped 5 bases and J dropped 4 bases, with 11 bases sitting between them. The CDR3, as DNA: TGTGCCAGCAGTCCAATGCGCCCCACTGAAGCTTTCTTT. Its protein is CASSPMRPTEAFF.

This rearrangement joins TRBV6-5 to TRBJ2-7; 9 bases map to TRBD1. CDR1 and CDR2 from the germline V gene are MNHEY and SVGAGI. With 6 bases clipped from V and 4 bases from J, the junction kept 7 bases outside the gene matches. The CDR3 runs to 14 residues. CDR3 nucleotides: TGTGCCAGCAGGCCAACAGGGGGCCCATACGAGCAGTACTTC. Translated: CASRPTGGPYEQYF.

CDR3 sequence: CASSAGQRSYGYTF. The CDR3 DNA is TGTGCCAGCAGCGCGGGACAGAGGAGTTATGGCTACACCTTC. This chain joins TRBV5-6 and TRBJ1-2; 7 bases match TRBD1. The germline gives CDR1 SGHDT, CDR2 YYEEEE. The CDR3 has 14 amino acids. V dropped 4 bases and J dropped 5; count of bases not matched to a gene: 8.

The chain is built from TRBV5-8 and TRBJ1-2, with 7 bases lining up with TRBD1. CDR3 length equals 15 residues. V lost 5 bases and J lost 12; bases outside the gene matches: 19. The germline CDR1 and CDR2 sequences are SGHTS and YDEGEE. CDR3 sequence reads: CASRSPGQLLWEDTF. In DNA form, the CDR3 reads TGTGCCAGCAGGTCGCCGGGACAGCTTCTATGGGAGGACACCTTC.

This chain uses TRBV6-1 with TRBJ2-5, with D tentatively TRBD1 (6 bases). The CDR3 consists of 15 residues. V was clipped by 4 bases and J by 4 bases, with 16 bases between them. Germline loops: CDR1 MNHNS, CDR2 SASEGT. The CDR3 is CASSAQPTGRETQYF. Written as DNA, the CDR3 is TGTGCCAGCAGTGCCCAGCCGACAGGACGAGAGACCCAGTACTTC.

The rearrangement links TRBV2 to TRBJ1-5; 9 bases align to TRBD1. The junction had 3 bases not matched to a gene; V was cut back by 7 bases and J by 5 bases. CDR3 length: 13 amino acids. Germline V gene lookup returns CDR1 SNHLY and CDR2 FYNNEI. The CDR3 protein is CASNRQGDQPQHF. The CDR3, as DNA: TGTGCCAGCAACAGACAGGGGGATCAGCCCCAGCATTTT.

The chain links TRBV5-4 to TRBJ2-5, with 14 positions matching TRBD2. V shed 3 bases and J 2 bases; nucleotides not matched to a gene: 6. The CDR3 is 17 residues long. Germline V lookup: CDR1 SGHNT, CDR2 YYREEE (reference sequence). This chain's CDR3 is CASSYPGLAGGQETQYF. The CDR3 DNA reads TGTGCCAGCAGCTACCCCGGACTAGCGGGGGGACAAGAGACCCAGTACTTC.

The table lists this clone with a count of one. The V gene is TRBV4-2, the J gene TRBJ1-5, with no clear D. The CDR3 sequence is 12 residues long. V lost 1 base and J lost 5, with 3 bases in between. Per the germline V gene, CDR1 is LGHNA and CDR2 is YNFKEQ. The CDR3 nucleotides read TGTGCCAGCAGCCAAGCGGATCAGCCCCAGCATTTT. This gives the protein CASSQADQPQHF.

The rearrangement links TRBV7-6 to TRBJ1-2; D gene uncertain. V lost 5 bases and J lost 8, with 15 bases in between. There are 13 residues in the CDR3. Germline values: CDR1 SGHVS, CDR2 FNYEAQ. The CDR3 here is CASSPFMAAGYTF. The CDR3 DNA reads as TGTGCCAGCAGCCCGTTTATGGCAGCCGGCTACACCTTC.

This clone was picked up one time. The rearrangement links TRBV27 to TRBJ2-7; D is tentatively TRBD1 or TRBD2 (5 bases each). The CDR3 runs to 15 residues. CDR1 MNHEY and CDR2 SMNVEV come from the germline V gene (reference sequence). V lost 4 bases and J 3 bases, leaving 16 bases between the germline ends. The CDR3 here is CASSYGTLGNYEQYF. The CDR3 DNA is TGTGCCAGCAGTTACGGGACCTTAGGGAACTACGAGCAGTACTTC.

The chain employs TRBV6-5 and TRBJ1-6; 9 nucleotides line up with TRBD1. This CDR3 has 14 residues. V dropped 7 bases and J dropped 10; count of bases not matched to a gene: 8. Germline CDR1 MNHEY, CDR2 SVGAGI. The CDR3 here is CASTSRQGESPLHF. The CDR3 coding sequence is TGTGCCAGCACATCGAGACAGGGGGAGTCACCCCTCCACTTT.

The rearrangement uses TRBV4-1 and TRBJ2-7; D is ambiguous. V lost 1 base and J 4 bases, leaving 14 bases between the germline ends. CDR1 MGHRA and CDR2 YSYEKL come from the germline V gene. CDR3 length: 15 amino acids. This CDR3 is CASSQAANPFYEQYF. The CDR3 DNA follows: TGCGCCAGCAGCCAAGCCGCAAACCCCTTTTACGAGCAGTACTTC.

About this clone: The same CDR3 can be traced to other DNA sequences in this sample. The CDR3 loop reads CASSRGSGNTIYF. CDR3 bases: TGTGCCAGCAGCCGGGGATCTGGAAACACCATATATTTT. This chain links TRBV7-3 with TRBJ1-3; D is undetermined. The CDR3 spans 13 residues. V lost 5 bases to trimming and J lost 1 base, with 6 bases between them. Germline V gene data show CDR1 as SGHTA and CDR2 as FQGTGA. The full variable domain, in which reference TRBV7-3 and TRBJ1-3 provide the parts outside the CDR3, is GAGVSQTPSNKVTEKGKYVELRCDPISGHTALYWYRQSLGQGPEFLIYFQGTGAADDSGLPNDRFFAVRPEGSVSTLKIQRTERGDSAVYLCASSRGSGNTIYFGEGSWLTVV.

This clone was observed once. The chain recombines TRBV19 with TRBJ2-1, with D unclear. The CDR3 runs to 12 residues. The germline CDR1 and CDR2 sequences are LNHDA and SQIVND (reference sequence). V was trimmed by 3 bases and J by 8 bases, leaving 8 bases between them. CDR3 DNA sequence: TGTGCCAGTAGTATCTGGGGTGATGAGCAGTTCTTC. It translates to CASSIWGDEQFF.

V usage is TRBV4-3 and J usage is TRBJ2-7, with D perhaps matching TRBD1 (7 bases). V lost 6 bases, J lost 10 bases, and 13 bases lay in between. This CDR3 region has 11 residues. Germline V gene sequence: CDR1 LGHNA, CDR2 YSLEER. The CDR3 loop is CASSRGTVQYF. In nucleotides, the CDR3 is TGCGCCAGCAGTCGCGGGACAGTACAGTACTTC.

The chain links TRBV27 to TRBJ2-7; no reliable D call. CDR3 length: 14 residues. Germline V gene lookup returns CDR1 MNHEY and CDR2 SMNVEV (reference sequence). V lost 2 bases to trimming and J lost 3 bases, with 11 bases between them. CDR3 in DNA: TGTGCCAGCAGTTTAGGGCCTATCGTCTACGAGCAGTACTTC. Residues: CASSLGPIVYEQYF.

The chain employs TRBV7-2 and TRBJ1-1; D ambiguous. Germline CDR1 SGHTA, CDR2 FQGNSA. The CDR3 is 12 residues long. The germline V and J ends were trimmed by 5 bases and 4 bases, with 8 bases remaining between them. The CDR3 region has the DNA TGTGCCAGCAGCCCCGCCAGCACTGAAGCTTTCTTT. Its protein is CASSPASTEAFF.

The J gene is TRBJ2-7, the V gene TRBV5-6; 11 positions agree with TRBD1. The CDR3 has 15 residues. The germline gives CDR1 SGHDT, CDR2 YYEEEE. The V gene end was trimmed by 4 bases and the J gene end by 3 bases; junction bases not matched to a gene: 6. The CDR3 region is CASSPAGTGGYEQYF. The CDR3 bases are TGTGCCAGCAGCCCAGCCGGGACAGGGGGCTACGAGCAGTACTTC. The entire variable domain, with the rest obtained from reference TRBV5-6 and TRBJ2-7, is as follows: DAGVTQSPTHLIKTRGQQVTLRCSPKSGHDTVSWYQQALGQGPQFIFQYYEEEERQRGNFPDRFSGHQFPNYSSELNVNALLLGDSALYLCASSPAGTGGYEQYFGPGTRLTVT.

The chain's CDR3 is CASSTNTFRTGELFF. The CDR3 DNA sequence: TGTGCCAGTAGTACTAACACCTTCCGTACCGGGGAGCTGTTTTTT. This chain uses TRBV19 with TRBJ2-2; no clear D. The germline V gene encodes CDR1 LNHDA and CDR2 SQIVND (reference sequence). V shed 4 bases and J shed 5 bases, with 14 bases lying between them. The CDR3 covers 15 residues.

The V and J genes are TRBV6-5 and TRBJ1-1, with D maybe TRBD1 (5 bases). V lost 6 bases, J lost 4 bases, and 12 bases lay in between. Per germline, CDR1 MNHEY and CDR2 SVGAGI. This CDR3 comprises 13 residues. The CDR3 spells CASRYPGFTEAFF. As DNA, the CDR3 is TGTGCCAGCAGGTACCCAGGGTTCACTGAAGCTTTCTTT.

This chain connects TRBV18 to TRBJ1-3; 10 bases line up with TRBD1. V lost 6 bases to trimming and J lost 0 bases; unmatched junction nucleotides: 5. Germline-derived CDR1 and CDR2 are KGHSH and LQKENI. This CDR3 spans 16 amino acids. The CDR3 here is CASSPWTGGSGNTIYF. The CDR3 DNA reads as TGTGCCAGCTCCCCTTGGACAGGGGGCTCTGGAAACACCATATATTTT.

This chain links TRBV11-2 with TRBJ2-7; D possibly uses TRBD1 or TRBD2 (6 bases each). V gave up 4 bases and J gave up 4 bases, with 17 bases separating them. The CDR3 is 15 amino acids. The germline gives CDR1 SGHAT, CDR2 FQNNGV. CDR3 region: CASSSPGAFIYEQYF. The CDR3 nucleotides are TGTGCCAGCAGCTCTCCGGGGGCCTTTATTTACGAGCAGTACTTC.

V gene TRBV28 combines with J gene TRBJ1-2; 7 nucleotides align to TRBD1. Germline V gene data show CDR1 as MDHEN and CDR2 as SYDVKM. V trimming: 3 bases; J trimming: 4 bases; junction bases outside the gene matches: 2. The CDR3 is made up of 13 amino acids. CDR3 protein: CASSFGQVYGYTF. The CDR3 region has the DNA TGTGCCAGCAGTTTCGGACAGGTCTATGGCTACACCTTC.